This T cell receptor (beta chain) appears in the sequencing data of a study of CD4 T cells in relation to SARS-CoV-2 and coronaviruses. Study conclusions and caveats: Compared with monoreactive clones, crossreactive clones showed significantly weaker SARS-CoV-2 expansion. About 65% of donors had memory CD4+ clonotypes crossrecognizing SARS-CoV-2 and common cold coronavirus spike.

Before the COVID-19 pandemic, during about 2011-2019, CD4+ T cells were taken from unexposed donors. The cells were cultured for roughly 11 days before CD4+ T cells were isolated. Cells permitting, SARS-CoV-2 S/N and four cold-coronavirus spikes were tested on unexposed-donor CD4+ T cells. Cultures received half-medium IL-2 refreshes on days 3 and 7. TCRdb's copy holds only in-frame clones and misses some; the assay was immunoSEQ multiplex PCR. The repertoire includes 15,000 to 20,000 clones, roughly 80% of them detected once, and around 28% sits in the top ten. Of note for this clone: Its antigen is unknown.

Germline loops: CDR1 SQVTM, CDR2 ANQGSEA. The length of the CDR3 is 14 residues. The junction had 10 bases not matched to a gene; V was cut back by 2 bases and J by 7 bases. The sequence came from a human donor in good health. The genes are TRBV29-1 and TRBJ2-7; TRBD1 aligns across 8 bases. The specimen was CD4+ T cells from PBMCs, cultured in vitro. The CDR3 DNA is TGCAGCGTTGAATGGACAGGGAGCCTAGGGGAGCAGTACTTC. Residues: CSVEWTGSLGEQYF.